These T cell receptor beta chains were read from a single sample in a study of T cell responses to AZD1222 COVID-19 vaccine. Assay used: immunoSEQ multiplex PCR; TCRdb lists only in-frame clones, some missing. The top ten hold 1.7% of the sample, which has over 200,000 clones, roughly 94% seen once. The sequences come from peripheral blood, collected 28 days after the second dose of the MenACWY control vaccine. The receptors were sampled from an adult who received the MenACWY meningococcal vaccine as a control. Both conserved end residues are trimmed from each CDR3. The order of the fields is V gene, J gene, CDR3 protein.

TRBV4-3	TRBJ1-5	ASSQDRDQPQH
TRBV7-8	TRBJ1-2	ASSFGTENAANYGYT
TRBV28	TRBJ1-5	ASSLRGGQPQH
TRBV18	TRBJ2-5	ASSPERVETQY
TRBV5-5	TRBJ2-7	ASNLDWGSAVYEQY
TRBV30	TRBJ1-4	AWSVRYRGATNEKLF
TRBV6-5	TRBJ2-1	ASSYTTGPNEQF
TRBV11-1	TRBJ2-7	ASTGGYEQY
TRBV28	TRBJ2-1	ASSLPGSQF
TRBV7-9	TRBJ2-7	ASSSRPDAGQGKNEQY
TRBV7-9	TRBJ1-1	ASSLVLENTEAF
TRBV11-3	TRBJ2-2	ASSPDPVAGELF
TRBV30	TRBJ2-7	AWRPGLAGTYEQY
TRBV12-5	TRBJ2-4	ASGLVAGGRAKNIQY
TRBV2	TRBJ1-5	ASSESRSAKSNQPQH
TRBV9	TRBJ2-3	ASSRDLRTDTQY
TRBV3-1/TRBV3-2	TRBJ2-7	ASSHLGGDEQY